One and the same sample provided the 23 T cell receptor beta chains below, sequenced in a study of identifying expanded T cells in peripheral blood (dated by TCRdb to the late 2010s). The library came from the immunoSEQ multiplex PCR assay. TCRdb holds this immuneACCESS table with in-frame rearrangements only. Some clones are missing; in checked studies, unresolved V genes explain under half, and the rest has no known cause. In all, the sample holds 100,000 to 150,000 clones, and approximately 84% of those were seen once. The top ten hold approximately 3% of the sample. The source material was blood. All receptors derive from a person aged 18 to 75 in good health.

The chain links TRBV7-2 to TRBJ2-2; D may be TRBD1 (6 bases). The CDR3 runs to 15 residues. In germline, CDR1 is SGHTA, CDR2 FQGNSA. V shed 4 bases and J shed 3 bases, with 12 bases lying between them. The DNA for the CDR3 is TGTGCCAGCAGCTCCACGAACAGGGACACCGGGGAGCTGTTTTTT. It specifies CASSSTNRDTGELFF.

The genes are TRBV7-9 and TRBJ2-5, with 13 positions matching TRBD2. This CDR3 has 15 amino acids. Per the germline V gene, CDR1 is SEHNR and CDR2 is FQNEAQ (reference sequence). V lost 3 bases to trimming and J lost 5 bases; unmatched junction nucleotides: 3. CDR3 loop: CASSLGLAGKETQYF. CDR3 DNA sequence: TGTGCCAGCAGCTTGGGACTAGCGGGGAAGGAGACCCAGTACTTC. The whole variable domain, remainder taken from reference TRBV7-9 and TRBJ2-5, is DTGVSQNPRHKITKRGQNVTFRCDPISEHNRLYWYRQTLGQGPEFLTYFQNEAQLEKSRLLSDRFSAERPKGSFSTLEIQRTEQGDSAMYLCASSLGLAGKETQYFGPGTRLLVL.

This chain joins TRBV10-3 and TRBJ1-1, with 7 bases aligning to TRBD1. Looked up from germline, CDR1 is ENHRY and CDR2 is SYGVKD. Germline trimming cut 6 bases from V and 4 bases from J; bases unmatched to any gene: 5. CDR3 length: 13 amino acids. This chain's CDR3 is CAIRQGVTTEAFF. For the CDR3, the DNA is TGTGCCATCAGGCAGGGGGTCACCACTGAAGCTTTCTTT.

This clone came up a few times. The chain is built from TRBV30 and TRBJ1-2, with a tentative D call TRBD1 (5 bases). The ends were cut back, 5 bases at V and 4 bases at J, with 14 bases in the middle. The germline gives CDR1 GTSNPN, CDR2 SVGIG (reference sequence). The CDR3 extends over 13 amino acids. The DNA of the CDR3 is TGTGCCTGGTCGGGACCCACGGGCTATGGCTACACCTTC. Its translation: CAWSGPTGYGYTF.

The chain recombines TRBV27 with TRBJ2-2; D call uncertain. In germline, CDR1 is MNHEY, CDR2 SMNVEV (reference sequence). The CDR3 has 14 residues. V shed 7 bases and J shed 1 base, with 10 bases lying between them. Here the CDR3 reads CASKNSGNTGELFF. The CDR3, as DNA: TGTGCCAGCAAAAATTCAGGGAACACCGGGGAGCTGTTTTTT.

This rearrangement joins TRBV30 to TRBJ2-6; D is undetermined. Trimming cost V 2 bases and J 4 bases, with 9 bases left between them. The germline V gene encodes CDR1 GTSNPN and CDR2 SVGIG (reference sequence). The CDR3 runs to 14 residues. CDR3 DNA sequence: TGTGCCTGGAGTCTACATCTGGGGGCCAACGTCCTGACTTTC. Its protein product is CAWSLHLGANVLTF.

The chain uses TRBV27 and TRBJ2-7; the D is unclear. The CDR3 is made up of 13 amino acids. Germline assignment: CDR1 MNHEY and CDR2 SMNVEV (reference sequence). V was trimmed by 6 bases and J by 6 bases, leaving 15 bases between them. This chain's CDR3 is CASRWSWVGEQYF. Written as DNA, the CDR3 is TGTGCCAGCAGGTGGAGCTGGGTTGGCGAGCAGTACTTC.

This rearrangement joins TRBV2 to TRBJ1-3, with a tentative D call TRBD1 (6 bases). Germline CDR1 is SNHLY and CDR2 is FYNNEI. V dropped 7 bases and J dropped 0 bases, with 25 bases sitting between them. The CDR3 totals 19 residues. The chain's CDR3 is CASTVHRVLGESSGNTIYF. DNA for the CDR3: TGTGCCAGCACCGTCCACAGGGTCCTAGGCGAAAGCTCTGGAAACACCATATATTTT.

CDR3 DNA: TGTGCCAGCAGTTTTTGGGGGAATCAGCCCCAGCATTTT. This gives the protein CASSFWGNQPQHF. The rearrangement joins TRBV27 to TRBJ1-5; TRBD1 is a possible D gene (5 bases). From germline, CDR1 is MNHEY and CDR2 SMNVEV (reference sequence). V gave up 3 bases and J gave up 4 bases, with 7 bases separating them. This CDR3 region has 13 residues.

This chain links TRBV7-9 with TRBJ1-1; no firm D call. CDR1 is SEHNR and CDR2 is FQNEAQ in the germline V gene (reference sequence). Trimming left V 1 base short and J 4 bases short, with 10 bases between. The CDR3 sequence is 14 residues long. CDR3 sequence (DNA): TGTGCCAGCAGCTTAGGTGTCGGAGGCACTGAAGCTTTCTTT. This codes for CASSLGVGGTEAFF.

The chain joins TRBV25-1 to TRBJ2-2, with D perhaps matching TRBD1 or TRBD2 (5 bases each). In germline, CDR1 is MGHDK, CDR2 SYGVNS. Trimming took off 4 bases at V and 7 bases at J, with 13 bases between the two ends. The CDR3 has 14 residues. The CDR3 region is CASSAQVGGGELFF. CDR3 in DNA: TGTGCCAGCAGTGCCCAGGTTGGGGGCGGGGAGCTGTTTTTT.

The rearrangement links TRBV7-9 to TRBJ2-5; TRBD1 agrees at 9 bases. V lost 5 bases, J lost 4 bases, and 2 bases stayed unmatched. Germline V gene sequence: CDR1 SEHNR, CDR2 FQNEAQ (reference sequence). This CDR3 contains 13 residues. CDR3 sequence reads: CASSLDRGETQYF. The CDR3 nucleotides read TGTGCCAGCAGCCTGGACAGGGGAGAGACCCAGTACTTC.

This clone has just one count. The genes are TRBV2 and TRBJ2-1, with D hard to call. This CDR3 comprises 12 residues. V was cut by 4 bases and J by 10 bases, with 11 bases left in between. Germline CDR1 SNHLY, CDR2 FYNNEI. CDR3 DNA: TGTGCCAGCAGTGCGACTCCGTTGGAGCAGTTCTTC. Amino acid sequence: CASSATPLEQFF.

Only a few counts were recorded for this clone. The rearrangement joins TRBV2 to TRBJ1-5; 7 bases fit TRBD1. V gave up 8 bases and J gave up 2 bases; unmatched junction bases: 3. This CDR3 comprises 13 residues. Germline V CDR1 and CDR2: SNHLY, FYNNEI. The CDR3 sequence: CASGGQGNQPQHF. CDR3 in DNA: TGTGCCAGCGGCGGACAGGGCAATCAGCCCCAGCATTTT. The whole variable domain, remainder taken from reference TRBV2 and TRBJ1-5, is EPEVTQTPSHQVTQMGQEVILRCVPISNHLYFYWYRQILGQKVEFLVSFYNNEISEKSEIFDDQFSVERPDGSNFTLKIRSTKLEDSAMYFCASGGQGNQPQHFGDGTRLSIL.

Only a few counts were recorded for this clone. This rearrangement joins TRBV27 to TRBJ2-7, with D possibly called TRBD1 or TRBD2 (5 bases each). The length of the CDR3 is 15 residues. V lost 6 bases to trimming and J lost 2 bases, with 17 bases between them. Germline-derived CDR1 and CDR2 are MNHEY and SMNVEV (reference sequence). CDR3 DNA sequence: TGTGCCAGCAGAATAACCTCCGGGACGACCTACGAGCAGTACTTC. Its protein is CASRITSGTTYEQYF.

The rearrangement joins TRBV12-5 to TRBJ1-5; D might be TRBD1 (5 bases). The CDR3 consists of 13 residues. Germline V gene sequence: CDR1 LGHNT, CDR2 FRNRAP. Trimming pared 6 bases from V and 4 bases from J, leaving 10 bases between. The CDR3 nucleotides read TGTGCTAGTGGCGTGGGACGGAATCAGCCCCAGCATTTT. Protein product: CASGVGRNQPQHF.

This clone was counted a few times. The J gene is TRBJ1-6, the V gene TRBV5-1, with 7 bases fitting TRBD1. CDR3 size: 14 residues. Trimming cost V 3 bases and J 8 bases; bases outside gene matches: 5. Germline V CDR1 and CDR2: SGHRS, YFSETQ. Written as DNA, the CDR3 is TGCGCCAGCAGCTCGGGACAGTTTTATTCACCCCTCCACTTT. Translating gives CASSSGQFYSPLHF.

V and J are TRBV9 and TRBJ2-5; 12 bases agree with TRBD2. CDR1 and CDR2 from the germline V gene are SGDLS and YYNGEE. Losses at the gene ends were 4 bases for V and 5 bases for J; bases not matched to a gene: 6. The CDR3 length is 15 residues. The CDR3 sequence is CASSRRTSGDETQYF. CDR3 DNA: TGTGCCAGCAGCCGACGGACTAGCGGGGATGAGACCCAGTACTTC.

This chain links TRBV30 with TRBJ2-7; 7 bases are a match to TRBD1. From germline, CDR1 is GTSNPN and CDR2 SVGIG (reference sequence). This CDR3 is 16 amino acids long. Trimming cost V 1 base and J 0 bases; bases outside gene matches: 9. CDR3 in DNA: TGTGCCTGGAGTGACCCCCGGGACAGCCTCTCCTACGAGCAGTACTTC. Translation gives CAWSDPRDSLSYEQYF. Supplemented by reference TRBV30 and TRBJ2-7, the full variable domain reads SQTIHQWPATLVQPVGSPLSLECTVEGTSNPNLYWYRQAAGRGLQLLFYSVGIGQISSEVPQNLSASRPQDRQFILSSKKLLLSDSGFYLCAWSDPRDSLSYEQYFGPGTRLTVT.

The CDR3 here is CASSWGDRVHTIYF. In DNA, the CDR3 is TGCGCCAGCAGCTGGGGGGACAGGGTGCACACCATATATTTT. This chain joins TRBV5-1 and TRBJ1-3; 9 bases are a match to TRBD1. From germline, CDR1 is SGHRS and CDR2 YFSETQ. J gave up 8 bases and V 3 bases, and 6 bases lay outside the gene matches. This CDR3 comprises 14 residues.

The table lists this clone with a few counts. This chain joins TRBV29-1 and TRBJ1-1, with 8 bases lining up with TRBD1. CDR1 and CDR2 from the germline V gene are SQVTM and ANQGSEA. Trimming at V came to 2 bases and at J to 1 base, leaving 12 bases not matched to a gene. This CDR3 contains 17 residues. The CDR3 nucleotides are TGCAGCGTTGAACCCCCTCAGGGGGCGACGGGGAACACTGAAGCTTTCTTT. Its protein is CSVEPPQGATGNTEAFF.

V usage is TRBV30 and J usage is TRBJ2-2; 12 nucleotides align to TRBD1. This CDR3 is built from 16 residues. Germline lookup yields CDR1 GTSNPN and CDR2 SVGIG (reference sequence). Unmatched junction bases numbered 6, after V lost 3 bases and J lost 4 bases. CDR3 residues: CAWRGDRGPATGELFF. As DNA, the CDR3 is TGTGCCTGGAGGGGGGACAGGGGGCCGGCCACCGGGGAGCTGTTTTTT.

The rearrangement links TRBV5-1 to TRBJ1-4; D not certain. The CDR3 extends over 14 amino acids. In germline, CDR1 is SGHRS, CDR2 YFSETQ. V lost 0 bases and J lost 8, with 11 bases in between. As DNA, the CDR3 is TGCGCCAGCAGCTTGGCACCATCAAGGGAAAAACTGTTTTTT. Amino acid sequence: CASSLAPSREKLFF. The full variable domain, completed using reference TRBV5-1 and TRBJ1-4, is KAGVTQTPRYLIKTRGQQVTLSCSPISGHRSVSWYQQTPGQGLQFLFEYFSETQRNKGNFPGRFSGRQFSNSRSEMNVSTLELGDSALYLCASSLAPSREKLFFGSGTQLSVL.